This T cell receptor (beta chain) was captured by sequencing in a study of blood T cells in healthy people across ages (dated by TCRdb to 2013 to 2016). A note on the overall study: In model experiments, roughly one uniquely barcoded TCR beta cDNA molecule per two T cells was captured by template switching. The donors were split into four age groups: young (average about 15 years), middle-aged (around 37), aged (about 56) and long-lived (about 74). For two donors (one aged 18 to 30 and one aged 80 or older), the study analyzed two additional independent replicas of 1 million unique cDNA reads from the same blood draw. Using deep sequencing normalized with unique cDNA molecular identifiers, the study measured how TCR beta repertoire diversity changes with age. Donors of different ages were randomly distributed across sequencing lanes to avoid experimental bias.

Counted from cysteine to phenylalanine, this CDR3 has 17 amino acids. Left in the record is the CDR3 DNA by itself, 51 bases read in frame from the first base. Between the V and J ends, shortened by 2 bases and 0 bases respectively, the junction contains 15 bases. The CDR1 and CDR2 encoded by the germline V gene are SGHRS and YFSETQ. What the research found in general, with its limitations: Estimates of total diversity based on one million sequenced T cells were regarded as lower bounds and as underestimates. A strong correlation was found between observed TCR beta diversity and the percentage of naive T cells measured by flow cytometry. Observed TCR beta diversity per million T cells fell roughly linearly with age, and a significant reduction was already apparent by age roughly 40. Compared with the aged group, the long-lived group had more naive CD4+ T cells, fewer expanded clones and increased TCR diversity, suggesting age selection. The CMV infection status of donors was not known, potentially confounding age-related changes in expanded clonotypes. Conclusive comparison of naive and antigen-experienced compartments was prevented by the profiling of bulk unsorted PBMCs.

Donors were 35 to 40 systemically healthy Caucasian individuals from Russia aged 6 to 90 years. Each donor gave 8 to 10 milliliters of peripheral blood, drawn into EDTA-treated Vacutainer tubes. Ficoll-Paque density-gradient centrifugation was used to isolate PBMCs, with at least 6.5 million per sample. Total RNA was extracted from PBMCs with Trizol reagent, with at least 6 micrograms obtained per sample. For every donor, flow cytometry on a PBMC aliquot measured the percentage of naive CD45RAhigh/CD27high T cells. Libraries were built with 5' RACE. Sequencing was carried out with an Illumina HiSeq 2500. A second 7 to 11 cycle PCR used a sample-barcoded 5' primer and a J-beta primer mix. Each TCR beta cDNA molecule received a unique molecular identifier from a template-switch 5' adaptor carrying 12 random nucleotides. Each sample yielded at least 2.5 million CDR3-containing paired-end reads. First-strand cDNA synthesis was performed from all RNA using the Mint cDNA synthesis kit, with priming by a TRBC-specific oligonucleotide. After uracil-DNA glycosylase treatment, a first 18-cycle PCR used universal primers M1SS and BC2_uni_R on all cDNA. Concerning the study's data processing: For normalization, 1 million high-quality reads, each with a distinct molecular identifier, were randomly selected from each sample. Reads sharing molecular identifiers were discarded rather than binned into consensus sequences. MiTCR, with a Q25 quality threshold and the strictest error-elimination algorithm, was used for CDR3 identification, clonotype clustering and error correction. A nonparametric unseen species model with Euler transformation was used to estimate a lower bound on total TCR beta diversity. TCRdb trimmed public reads at Q25 via fastp, called clones via MiXCR and kept in-frame beta chains. Rows with one shared CDR3 protein collapse into an entry with the most common genes and DNA. V and J calls and clone size were set by TCRdb, not the authors. Within this sample are about 1,500,000 distinct CDR3 sequences, with 25% to 30% of them counted one time only. About 8% of the sample comes from the top ten.

Regarding this clonotype: Its antigen target is currently unknown. Per-base quality was not reported, and no clone a single base away is much larger than it.

Recombination linked TRBV5-1 to TRBJ2-1; the D call is possibly TRBD1 or TRBD2, each sharing 5 bases. Material for sequencing was blood. This receptor was identified in a woman in her twenties or thirties in good health. The DNA sequence is given as TGCGCCAGCAGCTTCAGGGCGGGTTCGGTCTCCTACAATGAGCAGTTCTTC. Its translation reads: CASSFRAGSVSYNEQFF.